The sequence of this T cell receptor beta chain was determined in a study of T-cell memory formation after mild COVID-19. Study outcomes and limitations: Second-wave clones with a day 37 peak had unconfirmed SARS-CoV-2 specificity. Pre-infection memory harbored some responding clones, suggesting cross-reactive memory joined.

After 5'RACE with constant-segment primers, TCR alpha and TCR beta cDNA libraries carrying sample barcodes and UMIs were obtained. TCRdb redid the calling of the 5' RACE reads with MiXCR, one entry per CDR3 protein. The sample has 120,000 to 150,000 distinct CDR3 sequences, around 15% seen once. This clonotype was seen more than once but under ten times. Its antigen is not identified. This CDR3 region has 15 residues. Germline-derived CDR1 and CDR2 are MNHEY and SVGAGI. The J segment lost 1 base and the V segment lost 6 bases, leaving 7 bases of the junction unmatched. Sample: PBMCs or a T cell subset sorted from them (not recorded which). The chain is built from TRBV6-5 and TRBJ2-3; 7 nucleotides agree with TRBD1. This sequence was found in an adult woman who had mild COVID-19 (a few samples of this study predate the infection). Cell type and time point are not known. The CDR3 spells CASSEKGQGTDTQYF. CDR3 bases: TGTGCCAGCAGCGAGAAAGGACAGGGCACAGATACGCAGTATTTT.